This TCR beta chain was recorded in a study of T cell repertoires in cytomegalovirus infection. Across the whole study: Signatures in public TCR beta sequences pointed to both CMV infection and matching HLA type.

Germline loops: CDR1 SNHLY, CDR2 FYNNEI. The CDR3 totals 15 residues. The V end was cut by 9 bases, the J end by 0 bases, with 12 bases between. One entry per CDR3 protein results from TCRdb running MiXCR on the reads. The table lists about 330,000 distinct CDR3 sequences, 9.5% of them singletons. In regard to this clonotype: What it binds is unknown.

Study observations and caveats: Clonotype analysis showed dominance of the ex vivo response by HLA-C-restricted CMV-specific TCR beta clonotypes.

The genes are TRBV2 and TRBJ2-6; unclear D gene. The source material was PBMCs. This TCR was recovered from a human donor in good health (CMV status not recorded). Some clones in this sample may be carry-over from other donors' samples. This chain's CDR3 is CASRRMNSGANVLTF. As DNA, the CDR3 is TGTGCCAGTCGTAGGATGAACTCTGGGGCCAACGTCCTGACTTTC.